These 4 T cell receptor beta chains were sequenced from one sample in a study of T cell responses to AZD1222 COVID-19 vaccine. Generated by immunoSEQ multiplex PCR, the TCRdb table keeps only in-frame clones and is missing some. This sample yields tens of thousands of clones, of which 90% are seen a single time; almost 8.5% belongs to the top ten. Here the sequenced sample was peripheral blood, taken on day 0 of AZD1222 vaccination. Every receptor here comes from an adult in good health.

The rearrangement joins TRBV9 to TRBJ2-7, with 7 positions matching TRBD2. Germline CDR1 is SGDLS and CDR2 is YYNGEE. This CDR3 comprises 16 residues. The V and J ends lost 0 bases and 2 bases, in that order; junction bases with no gene match: 8. The CDR3 protein is CASSVAPTGGPYEQYF. CDR3 nucleotides: TGTGCCAGCAGCGTAGCTCCGACGGGGGGTCCCTACGAGCAGTACTTC. Together with reference TRBV9 and TRBJ2-7, the CDR3 gives the full variable domain: DSGVTQTPKHLITATGQRVTLRCSPRSGDLSVYWYQQSLDQGLQFLIQYYNGEERAKGNILERFSAQQFPDLHSELNLSSLELGDSALYFCASSVAPTGGPYEQYFGPGTRLTVT.

The chain couples TRBV29-1 to TRBJ2-5; D is possibly TRBD2 (7 bases). V was cut by 3 bases and J by 9 bases, with 20 bases left in between. CDR3 length equals 14 residues. Germline V gene data show CDR1 as SQVTM and CDR2 as ANQGSEA. CDR3 nucleotide sequence: TGCAGCGTTGATACCACGGCGGGGGCGGAGGCCCAGTACTTC. It yields the protein CSVDTTAGAEAQYF.

The chain uses TRBV11-2 and TRBJ1-2; 8 bases are a match to TRBD1. CDR1 is SGHAT, CDR2 FQNNGV, per germline. This CDR3 is 14 amino acids long. Unmatched junction bases numbered 4, after V lost 6 bases and J lost 1 base. DNA of the CDR3: TGTGCCAGCAGGTCAGACAGGGGTAACTATGGCTACACCTTC. It encodes CASRSDRGNYGYTF.

This chain links TRBV6-2 or TRBV6-3 with TRBJ1-1; D uncertain. This CDR3 has 13 residues. The germline V gene has CDR1 MNHEY and CDR2 SVGEGT. Trimming stripped 3 bases from V and 5 bases from J, with 10 bases between. Here the CDR3 reads CASSYVSGTEAFF. CDR3 in DNA: TGTGCCAGCAGTTATGTGTCGGGGACTGAAGCTTTCTTT.